Described below is a single T cell receptor beta chain sequence and its context. This entry belongs to a study of Ad26.COV2.S vaccination and SARS-CoV-2 variants. Treatment indicated: about 20 received Ad26.COV2.S at low or high dose, single or two shots; 5 received placebo; per-sample allocation not given. Sampling was performed 63 days after the first vaccine or placebo injection. An 18-55-year-old adult in Boston served as donor. Profiled with immunoSEQ multiplex PCR; TCRdb holds only in-frame clones, not every one. The sample comprises roughly 380,000 clones, 85% of which are singletons, and 2.5% to 3.5% rests with the top ten. Specimen: peripheral blood, collected in a trial of Ad26.COV2.S vaccine versus placebo. This sequence originates from a person between 18 and 59 years old who received the Ad26.COV2.S COVID-19 vaccine or a placebo.

The CDR3 nucleotides read TGTGCCATCAGTGGGGGGGGTGGGGCCAACGTCCTGACTTTC. This translates into CAISGGGGANVLTF. The chain recombines TRBV10-3 with TRBJ2-6, with 7 bases fitting TRBD2. The ends lost 4 bases at V and 3 bases at J; junction bases unmatched: 0. The CDR3 loop spans 14 amino acids. Germline-derived CDR1 and CDR2 are ENHRY and SYGVKD.